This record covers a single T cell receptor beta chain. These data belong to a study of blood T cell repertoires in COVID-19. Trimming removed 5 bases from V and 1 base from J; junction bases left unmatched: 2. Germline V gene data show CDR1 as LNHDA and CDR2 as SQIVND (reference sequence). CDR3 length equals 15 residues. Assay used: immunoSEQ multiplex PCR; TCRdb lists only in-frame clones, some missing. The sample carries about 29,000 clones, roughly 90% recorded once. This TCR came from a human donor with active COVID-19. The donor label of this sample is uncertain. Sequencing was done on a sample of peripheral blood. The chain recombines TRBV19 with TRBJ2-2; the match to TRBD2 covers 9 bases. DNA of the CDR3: TGTGCCAGTAGTTGGACTAGCGAGAACACCGGGGAGCTGTTTTTT. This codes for CASSWTSENTGELFF. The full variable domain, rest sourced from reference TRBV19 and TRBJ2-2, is DGGITQSPKYLFRKEGQNVTLSCEQNLNHDAMYWYRQDPGQGLRLIYYSQIVNDFQKGDIAEGYSVSREKKESFPLTVTSAQKNPTAFYLCASSWTSENTGELFFGEGSRLTVL.